The next 27 T cell receptor beta chains were all read from a single sample in a study of blood T cell repertoires in COVID-19 (dated by TCRdb to 2018 to 2021). Libraries were constructed by the immunoSEQ multiplex PCR assay. TCRdb took over this immuneACCESS table, retaining in-frame rearrangements with V and J assigned. Such tables are incomplete; in checked studies, under half of the missing clones stem from an unresolved V gene, and the remainder is unexplained. The sample table contains over 150,000 clones; only one count was recorded for around 90% of them. The biggest ten clones account for roughly 2.3% of the sample. The sample taken for sequencing was peripheral blood. The origin of the receptors is a man aged 18 to 30 with acute or convalescent COVID-19.

This clone was seen just once. The chain uses TRBV21-1 and TRBJ1-5; the DNA was not used to check the table's D call, TRBD1. TRBV21-1 is given as a pseudogene. CDR3 length: 18 residues. Written as DNA, the CDR3 is TGTGCCAGCAGCAAAGAAACCTACTGGGGCAGCCATAACTGGCCCCAGCATTTT. It codes for CASSKETYWGSHNWPQHF.

This clone was observed a single time. The chain recombines TRBV19 with TRBJ2-7, with 8 bases aligning to TRBD1. Unmatched junction bases numbered 6, after V lost 5 bases and J lost 0 bases. The CDR3 spans 15 residues. CDR1 and CDR2 from the germline V gene are LNHDA and SQIVND (reference sequence). DNA for the CDR3: TGTGCCAGTAGTGCCGGACAGGGCAGCTCCTACGAGCAGTACTTC. This encodes CASSAGQGSSYEQYF.

The gene calls are TRBV2 and TRBJ1-3, with a tentative D call TRBD1 (6 bases). CDR1 SNHLY and CDR2 FYNNEI come from the germline V gene. V gave up 6 bases and J gave up 4 bases, with 10 bases separating them. This CDR3 spans 13 amino acids. The CDR3 sequence is CASSGGQGNTIYF. CDR3 DNA sequence: TGTGCCAGCAGCGGGGGGCAGGGAAACACCATATATTTT.

This chain links TRBV2 with TRBJ2-2; maybe TRBD2 (6 bases). The CDR3 extends over 14 amino acids. The germline CDR1 and CDR2 sequences are SNHLY and FYNNEI. With 6 bases removed from V and 6 bases from J, the gap between germline ends came to 14 bases. The DNA of the CDR3 is TGTGCCAGCAGGGGGGGACTTTCTGCCGGGGAGCTGTTTTTT. It specifies CASRGGLSAGELFF. The whole variable domain, remainder taken from reference TRBV2 and TRBJ2-2, is EPEVTQTPSHQVTQMGQEVILRCVPISNHLYFYWYRQILGQKVEFLVSFYNNEISEKSEIFDDQFSVERPDGSNFTLKIRSTKLEDSAMYFCASRGGLSAGELFFGEGSRLTVL.

V usage is TRBV5-4 and J usage is TRBJ1-2, with D perhaps matching TRBD1 (5 bases). The CDR3 loop spans 13 amino acids. V was cut by 5 bases and J by 0 bases, with 8 bases left in between. The germline gives CDR1 SGHNT, CDR2 YYREEE (reference sequence). Here the CDR3 reads CASRTETNYGYTF. The CDR3 DNA sequence: TGTGCCAGCAGGACAGAAACTAACTATGGCTACACCTTC.

The sample holds a few counts of this clone. The chain joins TRBV6-1 to TRBJ1-5; 10 bases agree with TRBD1. V was clipped by 2 bases and J by 7 bases; unmatched bases: 11. The CDR3 is made up of 17 amino acids. The germline CDR1 and CDR2 sequences are MNHNS and SASEGT. CDR3 loop: CASSEYGWGQGRQPQHF. DNA of the CDR3: TGTGCCAGCAGTGAATATGGGTGGGGACAGGGGAGGCAGCCCCAGCATTTT.

As DNA, the CDR3 is TGTGCCAGCAGCTTAGGCAGTACCGCTAGCAATCAGCCCCAGCATTTT. This sequence encodes CASSLGSTASNQPQHF. The V call is TRBV7-9, the J call TRBJ1-5; no firm D call. Germline loops: CDR1 SEHNR, CDR2 FQNEAQ (reference sequence). The V and J ends lost 1 base and 0 bases respectively, with 10 bases between them. The CDR3 covers 16 residues.

This chain connects TRBV6-6 to TRBJ1-1, with D unresolved. This CDR3 region has 14 residues. V gave up 7 bases and J gave up 0 bases, with 12 bases separating them. Germline V gives CDR1 MNHNY, CDR2 SVGAGI (reference sequence). CDR3 DNA: TGTGCCAGCAACCGGGGAAGGGTGAACACTGAAGCTTTCTTT. The encoded protein is CASNRGRVNTEAFF.

This clone was recorded a few times. The V and J genes are TRBV5-1 and TRBJ2-3; TRBD1 agrees at 7 bases. CDR1 SGHRS and CDR2 YFSETQ come from the germline V gene. This CDR3 region has 14 residues. The V segment lost 3 bases and the J segment 1 base; nucleotides outside the gene matches: 2. Here the CDR3 DNA reads TGCGCCAGCAGCTCAACAGGGGGCACAGATACGCAGTATTTT. Encoded protein: CASSSTGGTDTQYF.

This clone was seen only a few times. V gene TRBV9 combines with J gene TRBJ2-1; D might be TRBD2 (6 bases). The CDR3 has 16 residues. The germline gives CDR1 SGDLS, CDR2 YYNGEE. The ends were cut back, 4 bases at V and 5 bases at J, with 19 bases in the middle. The CDR3 DNA is TGTGCCAGCAGCCCTGCCGCGGCTAGCGAGAACAATGAGCAGTTCTTC. It specifies CASSPAAASENNEQFF.

CDR3 protein: CASSFGGGVATNEKLFF. The CDR3 DNA is TGTGCCAGCAGCTTCGGAGGGGGGGTTGCAACTAATGAAAAACTGTTTTTT. This chain joins TRBV7-2 and TRBJ1-4; D is perhaps TRBD1 (6 bases). V lost 3 bases, J lost 0 bases, and 14 bases lay in between. CDR1 and CDR2 from the germline V gene are SGHTA and FQGNSA. This CDR3 comprises 17 residues.

The chain links TRBV24-1 to TRBJ2-1, with 14 bases fitting TRBD2. The CDR3 extends over 19 amino acids. Unmatched junction bases numbered 11, after V lost 4 bases and J lost 4 bases. The germline V gene encodes CDR1 KGHDR and CDR2 SFDVKD. CDR3 in amino acids: CATSDPGLAGAVAYNEQFF. The DNA for the CDR3 is TGTGCCACCAGTGACCCGGGACTAGCGGGAGCCGTTGCTTACAATGAGCAGTTCTTC.

The chain uses TRBV6-4 and TRBJ1-2; perhaps TRBD1 as D (5 bases). The CDR3 extends over 13 amino acids. Trimming took off 2 bases at V and 4 bases at J, with 8 bases between the two ends. Germline CDR1 reads MRHNA; CDR2 reads SNTAGT. The CDR3 DNA reads as TGTGCCAGCAGTGACGGGGGAGGCTATGGCTACACCTTC. This encodes CASSDGGGYGYTF.

V usage is TRBV19 and J usage is TRBJ1-1, with TRBD1 identical over 7 bases. Germline assignment: CDR1 LNHDA and CDR2 SQIVND (reference sequence). Losses at the gene ends were 8 bases for V and 9 bases for J; bases not matched to a gene: 18. CDR3 length: 15 residues. In DNA form, the CDR3 reads TGTGCCAGTTATTCTGGGACAGCCCGGGGGTGGCAAGCTTTCTTT. It encodes CASYSGTARGWQAFF.

The chain is built from TRBV5-1 and TRBJ2-2; no clear D. Trimming stripped 6 bases from V and 1 base from J, with 13 bases between. The CDR3 is made up of 15 amino acids. Looked up from germline, CDR1 is SGHRS and CDR2 is YFSETQ. In DNA form, the CDR3 reads TGCGCCAGCATCGCAAACACAGAGAACACCGGGGAGCTGTTTTTT. It translates to CASIANTENTGELFF. Full variable domain (remainder filled in from reference TRBV5-1 and TRBJ2-2): KAGVTQTPRYLIKTRGQQVTLSCSPISGHRSVSWYQQTPGQGLQFLFEYFSETQRNKGNFPGRFSGRQFSNSRSEMNVSTLELGDSALYLCASIANTENTGELFFGEGSRLTVL.

The rearrangement links TRBV21-1 to TRBJ2-7; the table calls TRBD1, which could not be checked here. TRBV21-1 is given as a pseudogene. CDR3 length: 14 amino acids. The CDR3 DNA reads TGTGCCAGCAGGCCGGGACAGGGTATGGGGGAGCAGTACTTC. This sequence encodes CASRPGQGMGEQYF.

V and J are TRBV5-1 and TRBJ1-2; TRBD1 might be the D (6 bases). The germline V and J ends were trimmed by 2 bases and 7 bases, with 18 bases remaining between them. The CDR3 contains 15 residues. Germline CDR1 and CDR2: SGHRS and YFSETQ. This CDR3 is CASSLSPQGNAGYTF. The CDR3 nucleotides read TGCGCCAGCAGCTTAAGCCCCCAGGGGAATGCTGGCTACACCTTC.

This clone was recorded only once. This chain uses TRBV24-1 with TRBJ1-2; 7 nucleotides agree with TRBD1. The CDR3 has 14 residues. Germline CDR1 and CDR2: KGHDR and SFDVKD. The junction had 5 bases not matched to a gene; V was cut back by 2 bases and J by 6 bases. CDR3 sequence (DNA): TGTGCCACCAGTGATTGGGACAGTATCGATGGCTACACCTTC. Translated, it gives CATSDWDSIDGYTF.

Concerning this clone itself: Within the sample, other DNA sequences also encode this same CDR3. The J gene is TRBJ1-6, the V gene TRBV6-5, with 10 bases lining up with TRBD1. V dropped 2 bases and J dropped 7; count of bases not matched to a gene: 2. The CDR3 has 15 amino acids. The germline gives CDR1 MNHEY, CDR2 SVGAGI. CDR3 sequence (DNA): TGTGCCAGCAGTTACGAGGACAGGGGGAATTCACCCCTCCACTTT. Its protein is CASSYEDRGNSPLHF.

The V and J genes are TRBV6-5 and TRBJ1-2; tentative D call: TRBD1 (5 bases). This CDR3 contains 14 residues. Germline values: CDR1 MNHEY, CDR2 SVGAGI. V lost 0 bases and J lost 8, with 13 bases in between. CDR3: CASSYSLTGGGYTF. CDR3 DNA: TGTGCCAGCAGTTACTCGCTAACAGGAGGGGGCTACACCTTC.

The chain uses TRBV11-2 and TRBJ1-1, with TRBD1 as a possible D gene (5 bases). Germline CDR1 reads SGHAT; CDR2 reads FQNNGV. The CDR3 runs to 16 residues. V lost 3 bases, J lost 6 bases, and 20 bases lay in between. In DNA, the CDR3 is TGTGCCAGCAGCTTCCTAGGGGTCACCTCGACGGCTGAAGCTTTCTTT. As protein: CASSFLGVTSTAEAFF. Supplemented by reference TRBV11-2 and TRBJ1-1, the full variable domain reads EAGVAQSPRYKIIEKRQSVAFWCNPISGHATLYWYQQILGQGPKLLIQFQNNGVVDDSQLPKDRFSAERLKGVDSTLKIQPAKLEDSAVYLCASSFLGVTSTAEAFFGQGTRLTVV.

The V and J genes are TRBV27 and TRBJ1-1; no reliable D call. Trimming left V 6 bases short and J 1 base short, with 12 bases between. Germline V lookup: CDR1 MNHEY, CDR2 SMNVEV (reference sequence). The CDR3 has 14 residues. DNA of the CDR3: TGTGCCAGCAGGTCCCCCGAGAAGAACACTGAAGCTTTCTTT. Translated, it gives CASRSPEKNTEAFF.

The chain recombines TRBV21-1 with TRBJ1-1; no check of the table's D call, TRBD1, against the DNA was made. TRBV21-1 is an annotated pseudogene. The CDR3 extends over 15 amino acids. The CDR3 DNA reads TGTGCCAGCAGCAGAGACGACAGGGGACGCACTGAAGCTTTCTTT. Protein product: CASSRDDRGRTEAFF.

The V call is TRBV6-5, the J call TRBJ1-6; D is unresolved. In germline, CDR1 is MNHEY, CDR2 SVGAGI. The V end lost 8 bases, the J end lost 9 bases, and 14 bases lay between the germline ends. The CDR3 has 13 residues. Here the CDR3 DNA reads TGTGCCAGCTCCCCCCAGCGGTTTTCACCCCTCCACTTT. It is translated as CASSPQRFSPLHF.

The chain uses TRBV9 and TRBJ2-7, with D possibly being TRBD1 (7 bases). CDR1 and CDR2 from the germline V gene are SGDLS and YYNGEE. The V end was cut by 2 bases, the J end by 0 bases, with 12 bases between. The length of the CDR3 is 15 residues. The CDR3 DNA is TGTGCCAGCAGCGTTGGGCGGGACAGCTCCTACGAGCAGTACTTC. Translation: CASSVGRDSSYEQYF.

This clone was seen once. The rearrangement uses TRBV9 and TRBJ1-3; 11 nucleotides line up with TRBD1. CDR1 is SGDLS, CDR2 YYNGEE, per germline. J lost 1 base, V lost 0 bases, and 3 bases had no gene match. The CDR3 is made up of 17 amino acids. The CDR3 sequence is CASSVEDRGRSGNTIYF. Here the CDR3 DNA reads TGTGCCAGCAGCGTAGAGGACAGGGGGCGATCTGGAAACACCATATATTTT.

J is TRBJ1-2 and V is TRBV5-5; unclear D gene. V dropped 1 base and J dropped 2 bases, with 6 bases sitting between them. From germline, CDR1 is SGHKS and CDR2 YYEKEE (reference sequence). This CDR3 is built from 13 residues. CDR3 in amino acids: CASSLYSNYGYTF. The CDR3 nucleotides are TGTGCCAGCAGCTTGTACAGCAACTATGGCTACACCTTC.